This record looks at one T cell receptor beta chain sequence and its context. What it recognizes is unknown. This specimen comes from a study of Ad26.COV2.S vaccination and SARS-CoV-2 variants. Libraries were prepared by immunoSEQ multiplex PCR; TCRdb keeps only in-frame clonotypes and omits some of them. The sample lists some 640,000 clones, more than 80% occurring once. Stated treatment: around 19 received Ad26.COV2.S at low or high dose, single or two shots; 5 received placebo; per-sample allocation not given. Samples were taken on day 63 after the first vaccine or placebo injection. Vaccine was an Ad26 vector expressing Wuhan-strain SARS-CoV-2 spike. Study results and caveats: Reportedly, after vaccination the spike-specific CD8+ and CD4+ T cell responses displayed substantial breadth. Analytic work on TCR breadth and depth might have understated the full extent of total T cell responses. Vaccine recipients had higher spike-specific TCR breadth than placebo recipients.

This CDR3 is built from 14 residues. Germline V gene sequence: CDR1 SGHRS, CDR2 YFSETQ. The V gene end was trimmed by 1 base and the J gene end by 4 bases; junction bases not matched to a gene: 4. This chain uses TRBV5-1 with TRBJ2-7; 8 bases match TRBD2. The TCR was taken from a person aged 18-65 years who received the Ad26.COV2.S COVID-19 vaccine or a placebo. This sample comprised peripheral blood, obtained in a trial of Ad26.COV2.S vaccine versus placebo. The CDR3 loop is CASSLKAGGYEQYF. In DNA, the CDR3 is TGCGCCAGCAGCTTGAAGGCGGGAGGATACGAGCAGTACTTC. Using reference TRBV5-1 and TRBJ2-7 for the parts outside the CDR3, the full variable domain is KAGVTQTPRYLIKTRGQQVTLSCSPISGHRSVSWYQQTPGQGLQFLFEYFSETQRNKGNFPGRFSGRQFSNSRSEMNVSTLELGDSALYLCASSLKAGGYEQYFGPGTRLTVT.